This is a list of T cell receptor beta chains from one sample in a study of blood T cell repertoires in COVID-19. Generated by immunoSEQ multiplex PCR, the TCRdb table keeps only in-frame clones and is missing some. The sample contains some 150,000 clones, roughly 80% of which appear only once. The source material was peripheral blood. These receptors were collected from a woman of 80 years or more with acute or convalescent COVID-19. The CDR3 runs from the conserved cysteine through the conserved F or W. A D gene is named only where the DNA matches it firmly. Some rows have no size entry. The others give once, few or many, or a class for an expanded clone.

v_call,j_call,d_call,clone_size,cdr3_aa,cdr3_nt
TRBV11-3,TRBJ2-5,TRBD1,NA,CASSRAGTDKETQYF,TGTGCCAGCAGCAGAGCCGGGACAGACAAAGAGACCCAGTACTTC
TRBV4-1,TRBJ1-1,NA,NA,CASSQWSGGSNGEAFF,TGCGCCAGCAGCCAGTGGAGTGGGGGCTCGAACGGTGAAGCTTTCTTT
TRBV10-3,TRBJ2-2,NA,few,CAISESSISTGELFF,TGTGCCATCAGTGAGTCTTCCATTTCCACCGGGGAGCTGTTTTTT
TRBV6-5,TRBJ1-1,NA,NA,CASSRPGQGSTEAFF,TGTGCCAGCAGCCGACCCGGCCAGGGGTCCACTGAAGCTTTCTTT
TRBV15,TRBJ1-5,TRBD1,NA,CATSSGPGTGVGQPQHF,TGTGCCACCAGCAGCGGGCCGGGGACAGGAGTCGGTCAGCCCCAGCATTTT
TRBV5-4,TRBJ2-2,TRBD2,few,CASSLRGGTGELFF,TGTGCCAGCAGCTTGCGGGGGGGAACCGGGGAGCTGTTTTTT
TRBV7-2,TRBJ1-6,NA,NA,CASSLSGGQNNSPLHF,TGTGCCAGCAGCTTATCGGGTGGACAGAATAATTCACCCCTCCACTTT
TRBV12-3/TRBV12-4,TRBJ2-5,NA,NA,CASSQQSQETQYF,TGTGCCAGCAGTCAACAGAGTCAAGAGACCCAGTACTTC
TRBV5-4,TRBJ1-1,TRBD1,NA,CASSLVQGANTEAFF,TGTGCCAGCAGCTTGGTCCAGGGGGCGAACACTGAAGCTTTCTTT
TRBV11-2,TRBJ1-5,NA,NA,CASSLQGKHDQPQHF,TGTGCCAGCAGCTTACAGGGAAAACACGATCAGCCCCAGCATTTT
TRBV12-3/TRBV12-4,TRBJ1-1,NA,NA,CASSRGSFGEAFF,TGTGCCAGCAGTCGAGGTTCATTCGGTGAAGCTTTCTTT
TRBV6-5,TRBJ1-1,NA,NA,CASSYSPASAEAFF,TGTGCCAGCAGTTACTCGCCCGCCAGCGCTGAAGCTTTCTTT
TRBV5-6,TRBJ2-7,TRBD1,NA,CASSRKQGMASYYEQYF,TGTGCCAGCAGCCGCAAACAGGGGATGGCTAGTTACTACGAGCAGTACTTC
TRBV27,TRBJ1-2,NA,NA,CASSFAPMTYGYTF,TGTGCCAGCAGTTTCGCCCCGATGACATACGGCTACACCTTC
TRBV5-1,TRBJ1-1,TRBD1,NA,CASSLGVTGGSEAFF,TGCGCCAGCAGCTTGGGAGTAACAGGGGGCTCTGAAGCTTTCTTT
TRBV10-3,TRBJ1-1,NA,once,CAIRKQGLNTEAFF,TGTGCCATCAGAAAGCAGGGCCTCAACACTGAAGCTTTCTTT
TRBV27,TRBJ1-5,NA,once,CASRSGGLLNQPQHF,TGTGCCAGCAGGTCCGGGGGGCTATTGAATCAGCCCCAGCATTTT
TRBV7-2,TRBJ1-4,NA,NA,CASSLSRTNEKLFF,TGTGCCAGCAGCCTAAGTAGAACTAATGAAAAACTGTTTTTT
TRBV4-1,TRBJ2-7,TRBD2,NA,CASSQVGLAGGALGSEQYF,TGCGCCAGCAGCCAAGTTGGCCTAGCGGGTGGAGCTCTAGGGTCCGAGCAGTACTTC
TRBV6-1,TRBJ1-2,NA,NA,CASSEAGRYGYTF,TGTGCCAGCAGTGAAGCTGGCCGCTATGGCTACACCTTC
TRBV4-2,TRBJ1-1,NA,NA,CASSPLGGGETEAFF,TGTGCCAGCAGCCCCCTGGGAGGTGGGGAGACTGAAGCTTTCTTT
TRBV6-2/TRBV6-3,TRBJ1-5,NA,NA,CASSGDLYQPQHF,TGTGCCAGCAGTGGGGACTTGTATCAGCCCCAGCATTTT
TRBV29-1,TRBJ2-7,TRBD2,NA,CSALTRGVYEQYF,TGCAGCGCCTTGACCCGGGGGGTTTACGAGCAGTACTTC
TRBV7-2,TRBJ1-4,TRBD1,NA,CASSLNRGNEKLFF,TGTGCCAGCAGTCTAAACAGGGGTAATGAAAAACTGTTTTTT
TRBV27,TRBJ1-1,TRBD1,NA,CASIPLTGDTEAFF,TGTGCCAGCATACCGTTAACAGGGGACACTGAAGCTTTCTTT
TRBV27,TRBJ1-2,NA,NA,CASSRNRNYGYTF,TGTGCCAGCAGTCGAAACAGAAACTATGGCTACACCTTC
TRBV30,TRBJ1-1,NA,NA,CAWSEQGNTEAFF,TGTGCCTGGAGTGAGCAGGGGAATACTGAAGCTTTCTTT
TRBV19,TRBJ1-2,NA,NA,CASSIFQQGLSGGYTF,TGTGCCAGTAGTATCTTCCAACAGGGTTTAAGCGGCGGCTACACCTTC
TRBV30,TRBJ1-1,NA,few,CAWSVSKILEAFF,TGTGCCTGGAGTGTATCTAAGATACTTGAAGCTTTCTTT
TRBV6-1,TRBJ1-2,NA,NA,CASSETGSVWGYTF,TGTGCCAGCAGTGAGACGGGTTCGGTGTGGGGCTACACCTTC
TRBV6-6,TRBJ1-1,NA,NA,CASSPGKSGAGTEAFF,TGTGCCAGCAGCCCCGGCAAGTCCGGGGCGGGGACTGAAGCTTTCTTT
TRBV5-1,TRBJ2-5,NA,few,CASSPPGVETQYF,TGCGCCAGCAGCCCCCCAGGCGTGGAGACCCAGTACTTC
TRBV19,TRBJ2-7,TRBD2,NA,CATAQPGLAPGEQYF,TGTGCCACCGCACAGCCGGGACTAGCCCCGGGCGAGCAGTACTTC
TRBV6-1,TRBJ1-2,NA,NA,CASSEAASGGYTF,TGTGCCAGCAGCGAAGCGGCATCGGGGGGCTACACCTTC
TRBV7-9,TRBJ1-3,NA,NA,CASSLMSSGNTIYF,TGTGCCAGCAGCTTAATGAGCTCTGGAAACACCATATATTTT
TRBV6-5,TRBJ1-2,TRBD1,NA,CASSSYRGPYGYTF,TGTGCCAGCAGTTCATACAGGGGACCCTATGGCTACACCTTC
TRBV2,TRBJ1-3,NA,NA,CASSDYTVLGNTIYF,TGTGCCAGCAGTGACTATACGGTCCTTGGAAACACCATATATTTT
TRBV7-2,TRBJ2-5,NA,NA,CASSSRGMLLETQYF,TGTGCCAGCAGTTCTCGCGGGATGCTATTGGAGACCCAGTACTTC
TRBV7-3,TRBJ1-2,NA,NA,CASSPTAKGIYGYTF,TGTGCCAGCAGCCCGACCGCAAAGGGGATCTATGGCTACACCTTC
TRBV5-1,TRBJ1-2,TRBD1,NA,CASSTTGGGRGYTF,TGCGCCAGCAGCACGACAGGGGGCGGGCGTGGCTACACCTTC
TRBV6-5,TRBJ1-2,TRBD1,NA,CASSRQGRGYTF,TGTGCCAGCAGTCGACAGGGGCGCGGCTACACCTTC
TRBV20-1,TRBJ1-6,TRBD1,NA,CSATGTGDFHF,TGCAGTGCTACCGGGACAGGGGATTTCCACTTT
TRBV4-1,TRBJ1-6,NA,once,CASSQDRSFPLHF,TGCGCCAGCAGCCAAGATCGGTCTTTCCCCCTCCACTTT
TRBV28,TRBJ2-7,TRBD2,NA,CASSTASGRSYEQYF,TGTGCCAGCAGTACCGCTAGCGGGCGTTCCTACGAGCAGTACTTC
TRBV29-1,TRBJ1-1,TRBD1,NA,CSAGQGSNTEAFF,TGCAGCGCCGGACAGGGGTCGAACACTGAAGCTTTCTTT
TRBV6-2/TRBV6-3,TRBJ1-5,TRBD1,NA,CASSSTDRGFYQPQHF,TGTGCCAGCAGTTCTACAGACAGGGGATTTTATCAGCCCCAGCATTTT
TRBV18,TRBJ1-2,TRBD1,NA,CASSQIRDSDYTF,TGTGCCAGCTCACAAATCCGGGACAGCGACTACACCTTC
TRBV4-3,TRBJ2-5,NA,few,CASSQGARGQETQYF,TGCGCCAGCAGCCAAGGAGCCAGGGGCCAAGAGACCCAGTACTTC
TRBV20-1,TRBJ2-1,NA,NA,CSASDRVGGNEQFF,TGCAGTGCTAGTGACAGGGTAGGAGGGAATGAGCAGTTCTTC
TRBV12-3/TRBV12-4,TRBJ2-7,NA,NA,CASSLGLMYEQYF,TGTGCCAGCAGTTTAGGACTGATGTACGAGCAGTACTTC
TRBV6-5,TRBJ1-1,TRBD1,NA,CASLTGTAMNTEAFF,TGTGCCAGCCTTACCGGGACAGCTATGAACACTGAAGCTTTCTTT
TRBV19,TRBJ2-5,TRBD2,NA,CASSIVTTSGGEETQYF,TGTGCCAGTAGTATAGTTACCACCAGCGGGGGAGAGGAGACCCAGTACTTC
TRBV13,TRBJ1-1,NA,NA,CASSPGPSTEAFF,TGTGCCAGCAGCCCAGGGCCAAGCACTGAAGCTTTCTTT
TRBV2,TRBJ1-4,NA,NA,CASRRLGGEKLFF,TGTGCCAGCAGACGCCTAGGTGGTGAAAAACTGTTTTTT
TRBV10-3,TRBJ1-3,TRBD1,once,CAITEQGVWGNTIYF,TGTGCCATCACCGAACAGGGGGTATGGGGAAACACCATATATTTT